The next 21 T cell receptor beta chains were all read from a single sample in a study of post-analysis software for immune sequencing data (dated by TCRdb to between 2014 and 2017). Results and caveats for the whole study, not just this receptor: Patients showed significantly higher frequencies than controls for roughly 5 TRBV segments, among them TRBV5-6, TRBV5-1 and TRBV20-1.

Library generation was performed with PCR. The run used an Illumina HiSeq 2500. Unique molecular identifiers were incorporated into TCR beta cDNA libraries to reduce PCR and sequencing biases. The public reads were reanalyzed by TCRdb: fastp trimming at Q25, MiXCR alignment, in-frame beta chains only. All rows with the same CDR3 protein become a single entry with the most common DNA and genes. In all, the sample holds 450,000 to 700,000 distinct CDR3 sequences, and 44% of those were seen once. The top ten constitute about 1.5% of the sample. No antigen has been assigned to these receptors. The sample comprised blood. The source of these receptors is a girl aged 10-17 years with multiple sclerosis.

This chain joins TRBV12-3 or TRBV12-4 and TRBJ1-4; no reliable D call. The CDR3 extends over 14 amino acids. The V end was cut by 6 bases, the J end by 3 bases, with 11 bases between. The CDR3 protein is CASRKGMANEKLFF. CDR3 in DNA: TGTGCCAGCAGGAAAGGGATGGCTAATGAAAAACTGTTTTTT.

The V gene is TRBV5-6, the J gene TRBJ2-5; D gene uncertain. The length of the CDR3 is 15 residues. V lost 1 base to trimming and J lost 1 base, with 11 bases between them. Per germline, CDR1 SGHDT and CDR2 YYEEEE. The CDR3 sequence: CASSLPGVAQETQYF. DNA of the CDR3: TGTGCCAGCAGCTTGCCTGGAGTAGCCCAAGAGACCCAGTACTTC. The full variable domain, its missing parts supplied by reference TRBV5-6 and TRBJ2-5, is DAGVTQSPTHLIKTRGQQVTLRCSPKSGHDTVSWYQQALGQGPQFIFQYYEEEERQRGNFPDRFSGHQFPNYSSELNVNALLLGDSALYLCASSLPGVAQETQYFGPGTRLLVL.

This clonotype was seen once. The J gene is TRBJ1-1, the V gene TRBV29-1, with D perhaps matching TRBD1 (5 bases). The germline V and J ends were trimmed by 5 bases and 0 bases, with 19 bases remaining between them. CDR3 length equals 16 residues. The V gene's germline CDR1 is SQVTM and CDR2 ANQGSEA. The CDR3 nucleotides read TGCAGCGTTTATCCCGCGGCAGGGAAGATGAACACTGAAGCTTTCTTT. Its protein is CSVYPAAGKMNTEAFF.

This chain connects TRBV7-9 to TRBJ2-1; tentatively, D is TRBD2 (5 bases). There are 14 residues in the CDR3. With 4 bases removed from V and 1 base from J, the gap between germline ends came to 8 bases. Germline values: CDR1 SEHNR, CDR2 FQNEAQ (reference sequence). The CDR3 DNA reads TGTGCCAGCAGCTCCGGGGAATCCTACAATGAGCAGTTCTTC. Translating it yields CASSSGESYNEQFF.

The chain is built from TRBV28 and TRBJ2-5; D is undetermined. V lost 3 bases and J 5 bases, leaving 13 bases between the germline ends. This CDR3 region has 14 residues. Germline V gene data show CDR1 as MDHEN and CDR2 as SYDVKM. The CDR3 protein is CASSFSAPMETQYF. The CDR3 bases are TGTGCCAGCAGTTTTTCGGCGCCGATGGAGACCCAGTACTTC. Full variable domain (missing parts from reference TRBV28 and TRBJ2-5): DVKVTQSSRYLVKRTGEKVFLECVQDMDHENMFWYRQDPGLGLRLIYFSYDVKMKEKGDIPEGYSVSREKKERFSLILESASTNQTSMYLCASSFSAPMETQYFGPGTRLLVL.

J is TRBJ2-2 and V is TRBV3-1; no clear D gene. CDR1 is LGHDT and CDR2 is YNNKEL in the germline V gene (reference sequence). V was trimmed by 3 bases and J by 0 bases, leaving 5 bases between them. This CDR3 has 14 residues. Written as DNA, the CDR3 is TGTGCCAGCAGCCAGATGGCGAACACCGGGGAGCTGTTTTTT. This translates into CASSQMANTGELFF.

The chain is built from TRBV5-1 and TRBJ2-2, with 8 bases that match TRBD1. This CDR3 region has 16 residues. Trimming took 4 bases from V and 4 from J; bases not matched to a gene: 9. Germline-derived CDR1 and CDR2 are SGHRS and YFSETQ. CDR3 region: CASSGAGQGGTGELFF. In DNA form, the CDR3 reads TGCGCCAGCAGCGGAGCCGGACAGGGCGGCACCGGGGAGCTGTTTTTT. The full variable domain, with the rest looked up from reference TRBV5-1 and TRBJ2-2, is KAGVTQTPRYLIKTRGQQVTLSCSPISGHRSVSWYQQTPGQGLQFLFEYFSETQRNKGNFPGRFSGRQFSNSRSEMNVSTLELGDSALYLCASSGAGQGGTGELFFGEGSRLTVL.

This clonotype was seen a few times. The DNA of the CDR3 is TGCAGCGTTGAAGATCTCGGCACTGAAGCTTTCTTT. It yields the protein CSVEDLGTEAFF. This sequence joins TRBV29-1 and TRBJ1-1; D is unresolved. This CDR3 has 12 amino acids. V was shortened by 0 bases and J by 4 bases, with 6 bases between the two germline ends. Germline V lookup: CDR1 SQVTM, CDR2 ANQGSEA. Full variable domain (missing parts from reference TRBV29-1 and TRBJ1-1): SAVISQKPSRDICQRGTSLTIQCQVDSQVTMMFWYRQQPGQSLTLIATANQGSEATYESGFVIDKFPISRPNLTFSTLTVSNMSPEDSSIYLCSVEDLGTEAFFGQGTRLTVV.

The rearrangement joins TRBV7-8 to TRBJ1-1, with D uncertain. Germline values: CDR1 SGHVS, CDR2 FQNEAQ. The CDR3 covers 16 residues. Trimming stripped 0 bases from V and 0 bases from J, with 11 bases between. CDR3 DNA sequence: TGTGCCAGCAGCTTAGCGAACCAGCGGATGAACACTGAAGCTTTCTTT. This sequence encodes CASSLANQRMNTEAFF.

This clonotype was found a few times. The gene calls are TRBV9 and TRBJ2-6, with D unclear. Per the germline V gene, CDR1 is SGDLS and CDR2 is YYNGEE. This CDR3 has 15 residues. V lost 0 bases to trimming and J lost 6 bases, with 10 bases between them. CDR3 amino acids: CASSVDIREANVLTF. The DNA of the CDR3 is TGTGCCAGCAGCGTAGACATAAGGGAGGCCAACGTCCTGACTTTC.

The rearrangement joins TRBV20-1 to TRBJ2-1; TRBD2 matches at 12 bases. J gave up 5 bases and V 4 bases, and 9 bases lay outside the gene matches. CDR1 is DFQATT and CDR2 is SNEGSKA in the germline V gene (reference sequence). The CDR3 is 16 amino acids. This CDR3 reads CSAKPVRLAGDNEQFF. Here the CDR3 DNA reads TGCAGTGCTAAACCCGTCCGACTAGCGGGGGACAATGAGCAGTTCTTC.

The V and J genes are TRBV12-3 or TRBV12-4 and TRBJ2-7, with D unresolved. The CDR3 is 12 residues long. Trimming removed 3 bases at V and 3 bases at J, with 6 bases between. The CDR3 loop is CASSFLNYEQYF. In DNA form, the CDR3 reads TGTGCCAGCAGTTTTCTTAACTACGAGCAGTACTTC.

This clonotype has a handful of counts. The chain has TRBV27 and TRBJ1-2; TRBD1 is a possible D gene (5 bases). CDR1 is MNHEY, CDR2 SMNVEV, per germline (reference sequence). V was pared by 10 bases and J by 3 bases, with 15 bases between. The CDR3 sequence is 13 residues long. The CDR3 spells CANKARVDYGYTF. For the CDR3, the DNA is TGTGCCAACAAGGCCAGGGTTGACTATGGCTACACCTTC.

CDR3 protein: CASRPGTDSYEQYF. In DNA form, the CDR3 reads TGTGCCAGCAGGCCCGGGACAGACTCCTACGAGCAGTACTTC. This rearrangement joins TRBV6-6 to TRBJ2-7; 7 positions match TRBD1. CDR1 and CDR2 (germline): MNHNY, SVGAGI (reference sequence). Trimming at V came to 6 bases and at J to 0 bases, leaving 5 bases not matched to a gene. The CDR3 loop spans 14 amino acids.

This clonotype was counted many times. CDR3 in amino acids: CASSSTSEGAPYEQYF. CDR3 sequence (DNA): TGCGCCAGCAGCTCTACCTCAGAGGGAGCTCCCTACGAGCAGTACTTC. This chain uses TRBV5-1 with TRBJ2-7; a weak D match, TRBD2 (5 bases). This CDR3 has 16 residues. Germline CDR1 reads SGHRS; CDR2 reads YFSETQ. V gave up 3 bases and J gave up 2 bases, with 18 bases separating them. The full variable domain, its missing parts supplied by reference TRBV5-1 and TRBJ2-7, is KAGVTQTPRYLIKTRGQQVTLSCSPISGHRSVSWYQQTPGQGLQFLFEYFSETQRNKGNFPGRFSGRQFSNSRSEMNVSTLELGDSALYLCASSSTSEGAPYEQYFGPGTRLTVT.

The rearrangement uses TRBV6-6 and TRBJ2-7; D may correspond to TRBD1 or TRBD2 (5 bases each). CDR1 and CDR2 (germline): MNHNY, SVGAGI (reference sequence). The V gene lost 6 bases and the J gene lost 4 bases, with 19 bases spanning the gap. The CDR3 has 15 amino acids. The CDR3 reads CASSPRDAQGYEQYF. The CDR3 DNA reads as TGTGCCAGCAGCCCCCGGGACGCACAAGGGTACGAGCAGTACTTC.

The chain links TRBV2 to TRBJ2-1, with TRBD1 matching 8 bases. The CDR3 is made up of 12 amino acids. The V segment lost 6 bases and the J segment 9 bases; nucleotides outside the gene matches: 4. Germline V CDR1 and CDR2: SNHLY, FYNNEI. In DNA form, the CDR3 reads TGTGCCAGCAGCTGGACAGGGTCTGAGCAGTTCTTC. Protein product: CASSWTGSEQFF.

CDR3 sequence: CASSSFEGAFF. CDR3 DNA: TGTGCCAGCAGTTCCTTCGAGGGGGCTTTCTTT. The gene calls are TRBV7-9 and TRBJ1-1; D possibly corresponds to TRBD1 (5 bases). Deletions cut 6 bases from V and 11 bases from J, with 13 bases between. The CDR3 runs 11 residues. Germline CDR1 and CDR2: SEHNR and FQNEAQ (reference sequence).

The chain couples TRBV10-3 to TRBJ1-1; weak D call: TRBD1 (6 bases). The CDR3 sequence is 16 residues long. V gave up 6 bases and J gave up 7 bases, with 24 bases separating them. Germline CDR1 is ENHRY and CDR2 is SYGVKD. The CDR3 loop reads CAIRGIGGSTFNEAFF. The CDR3 DNA reads TGTGCCATCAGAGGGATCGGGGGCTCCACTTTTAATGAAGCTTTCTTT.

This clonotype was counted once. Being one base from a much bigger clone, this may be a read error. The chain joins TRBV29-1 to TRBJ2-7; D possibly corresponds to TRBD2 (6 bases). Germline V CDR1 and CDR2: SQVTM, ANQGSEA. Between the trimmed V and J ends, which lost 7 bases and 3 bases, there was a span of 19 bases. The CDR3 loop spans 14 amino acids. The CDR3 protein is CSAGSGGGSYEQYF. CDR3 nucleotide sequence: TGCAGCGCCGGCAGTGGTGGGGGGAGCTACGAGCAGTACTTC.

This chain joins TRBV5-1 and TRBJ2-1; D unclear. Trimming cost V 4 bases and J 4 bases, with 15 bases left between them. This CDR3 region has 15 residues. CDR1 and CDR2 (germline): SGHRS, YFSETQ. The CDR3 region is CASSKIGGGYNEQFF. The CDR3 region has the DNA TGCGCCAGCAGCAAGATTGGTGGCGGTTACAATGAGCAGTTCTTC. The full variable domain, in which reference TRBV5-1 and TRBJ2-1 provide the parts outside the CDR3, is KAGVTQTPRYLIKTRGQQVTLSCSPISGHRSVSWYQQTPGQGLQFLFEYFSETQRNKGNFPGRFSGRQFSNSRSEMNVSTLELGDSALYLCASSKIGGGYNEQFFGPGTRLTVL.